Included here is one TCR beta chain sequence, with context. The time point was: baseline pretreatment blood. Treatment in this sample: 15 Gy SBRT to primary tumor, nephrectomy 4 weeks later. Here immunoSEQ multiplex PCR was the method, and the copy in TCRdb shows in-frame clones only, minus some. This repertoire shows about 130,000 clones, roughly 80% found once; its top ten account for 2.5% to 3.5%. This sample was taken from a study of radiation and T cells in renal cell carcinoma. The CDR3 covers 19 residues. Losses at the gene ends were 5 bases for V and 4 bases for J; bases not matched to a gene: 19. Germline values: CDR1 SGHAT, CDR2 FQNNGV.

The gene calls are TRBV11-2 and TRBJ2-3; 9 bases agree with TRBD2. The specimen comprised blood, sampled from a patient whose treatment included radiotherapy and nephrectomy. This sequence originates from a woman aged 55-69 years with renal cell carcinoma. The CDR3 DNA reads TGTGCCAGCAGCCCCCGGGGTAGCGGGAGCGGTGGGGGGTCAGATACGCAGTATTTT. The encoded protein is CASSPRGSGSGGGSDTQYF.